These 26 T cell receptor beta chains were sequenced from one sample in a study of CD8+ T cells in alopecia areata. Treatment defined: oral pan-JAK inhibitor, 5-10 mg twice daily. Extracted from the samples, RNA was reverse transcribed into cDNA to serve as the sequencing template. Some clones are missing from TCRdb's copy, which holds only in-frame ones; the method was immunoSEQ multiplex PCR. The sample consists of 150,000 to 200,000 clones, around 64% of them appearing once. The material sequenced was CD4+ T cells sorted from blood, taken between weeks 49 and 50, from a patient treated with tofacitinib. The receptors originated from a human donor with alopecia areata.

This clone was detected once. V usage is TRBV30 and J usage is TRBJ2-6; D is unresolved. V lost 0 bases and J lost 2, with 8 bases in between. CDR3 length equals 15 residues. Germline loops: CDR1 GTSNPN, CDR2 SVGIG (reference sequence). CDR3 residues: CAWSVKGPGANVLTF. The CDR3 coding sequence is TGTGCCTGGAGTGTTAAGGGCCCTGGGGCCAACGTCCTGACTTTC.

This sequence joins TRBV5-5 and TRBJ2-1, with 11 nucleotides matching TRBD2. CDR3 length equals 15 residues. The germline gives CDR1 SGHKS, CDR2 YYEKEE (reference sequence). V dropped 2 bases and J dropped 3; count of bases not matched to a gene: 1. CDR3 residues: CASSFGLAGYNEQFF. The CDR3 nucleotides read TGTGCCAGCAGCTTTGGACTAGCGGGCTACAATGAGCAGTTCTTC.

The chain recombines TRBV25-1 with TRBJ1-2; D is perhaps TRBD1 (5 bases). The germline gives CDR1 MGHDK, CDR2 SYGVNS. Trimming shortened V by 1 base and J by 6 bases, and 12 bases separated the two germline ends. This CDR3 is 14 amino acids long. The CDR3 region is CASSEFGAVNGYTF. CDR3 DNA: TGTGCCAGCAGTGAATTTGGGGCCGTTAATGGCTACACCTTC.

This chain links TRBV4-3 with TRBJ2-7; 7 nucleotides match TRBD1. The germline gives CDR1 LGHNA, CDR2 YSLEER. Trimming took 0 bases from V and 4 from J; bases not matched to a gene: 9. This CDR3 contains 16 residues. CDR3 bases: TGCGCCAGCAGCCAAGATCTAATAACAGGGGTATACGAGCAGTACTTC. Protein: CASSQDLITGVYEQYF.

The chain joins TRBV23-1 to TRBJ2-5; D may match TRBD1 or TRBD2 (5 bases each). TRBV23-1 is an open reading frame, and its role is uncertain. Trimming shortened V by 7 bases and J by 1 base, and 13 bases separated the two germline ends. There are 14 residues in the CDR3. CDR3: CASNPRGLQETQYF. CDR3 nucleotides: TGCGCCAGCAACCCCCGGGGCCTCCAAGAGACCCAGTACTTC.

The chain links TRBV15 to TRBJ1-2; 8 bases fit TRBD1. Trimming removed 7 bases from V and 8 bases from J; junction bases left unmatched: 9. The CDR3 is made up of 13 amino acids. Germline V lookup: CDR1 LNHNV, CDR2 YYDKDF (reference sequence). CDR3 amino acids: CATTNGQGGGYTF. In DNA form, the CDR3 reads TGTGCCACCACTAACGGACAGGGAGGCGGCTACACCTTC. Complete variable domain (other parts from reference TRBV15 and TRBJ1-2): DAMVIQNPRYQVTQFGKPVTLSCSQTLNHNVMYWYQQKSSQAPKLLFHYYDKDFNNEADTPDNFQSRRPNTSFCFLDIRSPGLGDTAMYLCATTNGQGGGYTFGSGTRLTVV.

The chain employs TRBV6-1 and TRBJ2-1, with no clear D. The CDR3 consists of 10 residues. Trimming took 8 bases from V and 12 from J, leaving 11 bases between them. Germline V gene sequence: CDR1 MNHNS, CDR2 SASEGT. CDR3 in DNA: TGTGCCAGCGCGTGGGTGGGGCAGTTCTTC. This gives the protein CASAWVGQFF.

This chain uses TRBV14 with TRBJ2-2, with D unclear. This CDR3 region has 13 residues. The V and J ends lost 0 bases and 6 bases respectively, with 5 bases between them. CDR1 is SGHDN and CDR2 is FVKESK in the germline V gene. The CDR3 spells CASSQDLAGELFF. CDR3 nucleotide sequence: TGTGCCAGCAGCCAAGATCTCGCCGGGGAGCTGTTTTTT.

As regards this clone: The sample holds other DNA sequences that translate to the same CDR3. The V call is TRBV7-3, the J call TRBJ1-1; no definite D call. The CDR3 contains 13 residues. Trimming pared 0 bases from V and 5 bases from J, leaving 7 bases between. Germline values: CDR1 SGHTA, CDR2 FQGTGA. This CDR3 reads CASSLTGKTEAFF. CDR3 DNA sequence: TGTGCCAGCAGCTTAACAGGGAAAACTGAAGCTTTCTTT. Drawing the rest from reference TRBV7-3 and TRBJ1-1, the complete variable domain is GAGVSQTPSNKVTEKGKYVELRCDPISGHTALYWYRQSLGQGPEFLIYFQGTGAADDSGLPNDRFFAVRPEGSVSTLKIQRTERGDSAVYLCASSLTGKTEAFFGQGTRLTVV.

The rearrangement links TRBV27 to TRBJ2-7; 9 positions agree with TRBD1. The CDR3 is 15 amino acids. V trimming: 8 bases; J trimming: 5 bases; junction bases outside the gene matches: 13. Per the germline V gene, CDR1 is MNHEY and CDR2 is SMNVEV (reference sequence). The CDR3 nucleotides read TGTGCCAGCCGAACCACCGGGACAGGGAGCCACGAGCAGTACTTC. It specifies CASRTTGTGSHEQYF.

J is TRBJ1-5 and V is TRBV29-1; no clear D. V gave up 6 bases and J gave up 2 bases, with 11 bases separating them. The CDR3 spans 13 residues. CDR1 is SQVTM, CDR2 ANQGSEA, per germline. For the CDR3, the DNA is TGCAGCGTGTCTGGAAGGGGCAATCAGCCCCAGCATTTT. It encodes CSVSGRGNQPQHF.

The genes are TRBV30 and TRBJ2-7; the D gene is possibly TRBD1 (6 bases). Germline V gene sequence: CDR1 GTSNPN, CDR2 SVGIG (reference sequence). V lost 4 bases and J lost 6, with 13 bases in between. The CDR3 consists of 12 residues. Here the CDR3 reads CAWNLLDSEQYF. The DNA of the CDR3 is TGTGCCTGGAATTTACTGGACAGCGAGCAGTACTTC.

This chain joins TRBV29-1 and TRBJ1-2; TRBD1 agrees at 7 bases. The V segment lost 6 bases and the J segment 5 bases; nucleotides outside the gene matches: 9. The germline CDR1 and CDR2 sequences are SQVTM and ANQGSEA. This CDR3 comprises 13 residues. CDR3 in amino acids: CSVGDRVVYGYTF. The CDR3 DNA reads TGCAGCGTCGGTGACAGGGTGGTATATGGCTACACCTTC.

This clone was seen a handful of times. The genes are TRBV29-1 and TRBJ2-5, with D perhaps matching TRBD2 (6 bases). This CDR3 spans 15 amino acids. V was shortened by 4 bases and J by 7 bases, with 22 bases between the two germline ends. Germline lookup yields CDR1 SQVTM and CDR2 ANQGSEA. CDR3 loop: CSVGGPGVSPPTQYF. The CDR3 DNA reads as TGCAGCGTTGGGGGACCGGGGGTCTCCCCGCCGACCCAGTACTTC.

This chain connects TRBV30 to TRBJ1-1; weak D call: TRBD1 (5 bases). Per the germline V gene, CDR1 is GTSNPN and CDR2 is SVGIG (reference sequence). This CDR3 comprises 13 residues. Trimming took off 0 bases at V and 6 bases at J, with 11 bases between the two ends. Written as DNA, the CDR3 is TGTGCCTGGAGTGTACTTGGCAGGGCTGAAGCTTTCTTT. Protein: CAWSVLGRAEAFF. Full variable domain (missing parts from reference TRBV30 and TRBJ1-1): SQTIHQWPATLVQPVGSPLSLECTVEGTSNPNLYWYRQAAGRGLQLLFYSVGIGQISSEVPQNLSASRPQDRQFILSSKKLLLSDSGFYLCAWSVLGRAEAFFGQGTRLTVV.

This clone was observed many times. J is TRBJ2-1 and V is TRBV7-3, with a possible D match to TRBD1 (5 bases). From germline, CDR1 is SGHTA and CDR2 FQGTGA. The V end was cut by 5 bases, the J end by 0 bases, with 11 bases between. This CDR3 comprises 15 residues. The CDR3: CASSRQPSSYNEQFF. The CDR3 DNA sequence: TGTGCCAGCAGCCGACAGCCCAGCTCCTACAATGAGCAGTTCTTC.

This clone appeared once. The genes are TRBV7-6 and TRBJ1-6; D ambiguous. The V gene's germline CDR1 is SGHVS and CDR2 FNYEAQ. V lost 1 base to trimming and J lost 6 bases, with 7 bases between them. This CDR3 region has 14 residues. Written as DNA, the CDR3 is TGTGCCAGCAGCTTAGAACAGTTTAATTCACCCCTCCACTTT. It codes for CASSLEQFNSPLHF. Using reference TRBV7-6 and TRBJ1-6 for the parts outside the CDR3, the full variable domain is GAGVSQSPRYKVTKRGQDVALRCDPISGHVSLYWYRQALGQGPEFLTYFNYEAQQDKSGLPNDRFSAERPEGSISTLTIQRTEQRDSAMYRCASSLEQFNSPLHFGNGTRLTVT.

V is TRBV7-9 and J is TRBJ1-6; 9 positions agree with TRBD1. Germline V gene sequence: CDR1 SEHNR, CDR2 FQNEAQ (reference sequence). With 0 bases clipped from V and 7 bases from J, the junction kept 1 base outside the gene matches. CDR3 length: 15 amino acids. CDR3 residues: CASSLAGTGNSPLHF. The CDR3 DNA reads TGTGCCAGCAGCTTAGCAGGGACAGGGAATTCACCCCTCCACTTT.

On this clone itself: Germline and junction disagree at one end, which may indicate a read error. The gene calls are TRBV11-2 and TRBJ2-3, with TRBD1 matching over 7 bases. The germline gives CDR1 SGHAT, CDR2 FQNNGV. The CDR3 is made up of 12 amino acids. CDR3 loop: CASSLERTGPNF. The CDR3 coding sequence is TGTGCCAGCAGCTTAGAAAGGACAGGCCCCAATTTT. The variable domain in full, with the rest retrieved from reference TRBV11-2 and TRBJ2-3, is EAGVAQSPRYKIIEKRQSVAFWCNPISGHATLYWYQQILGQGPKLLIQFQNNGVVDDSQLPKDRFSAERLKGVDSTLKIQPAKLEDSAVYLCASSLERTGPNFGPGTRLTVL.

This clone was found a few times. The genes are TRBV6-5 and TRBJ2-3; the match to TRBD2 covers 7 bases. This CDR3 region has 14 residues. The trim removed 8 bases at V and 1 base at J, leaving 6 bases unmatched. The germline gives CDR1 MNHEY, CDR2 SVGAGI. CDR3 in amino acids: CASGTRGGTDTQYF. CDR3 coding DNA: TGTGCCAGCGGAACACGGGGGGGCACAGATACGCAGTATTTT.

The chain joins TRBV29-1 to TRBJ2-7; no firm D call. The germline V gene encodes CDR1 SQVTM and CDR2 ANQGSEA. V was clipped by 7 bases and J by 2 bases, with 15 bases between them. CDR3 length equals 13 residues. The CDR3 here is CSARHAGTYEQYF. CDR3 coding DNA: TGCAGCGCTCGACACGCCGGAACCTACGAGCAGTACTTC.

The chain carries TRBV29-1 and TRBJ1-1; the D gene is possibly TRBD1 (5 bases). This CDR3 region has 14 residues. The germline V gene encodes CDR1 SQVTM and CDR2 ANQGSEA. The germline V and J ends were trimmed by 0 bases and 0 bases, with 8 bases remaining between them. The CDR3 nucleotides read TGCAGCGTTGAAGATGGGGGTCTGAACACTGAAGCTTTCTTT. This encodes CSVEDGGLNTEAFF.

V gene TRBV5-6 combines with J gene TRBJ1-6; TRBD1 might be the D (6 bases). Trimming took off 3 bases at V and 9 bases at J, with 13 bases between the two ends. Germline assignment: CDR1 SGHDT and CDR2 YYEEEE. This CDR3 has 14 amino acids. CDR3 amino acids: CASSYRDSGSPLHF. The CDR3 DNA reads as TGTGCCAGCAGCTACAGGGATTCAGGTTCACCCCTCCACTTT.

The chain uses TRBV30 and TRBJ1-1; 7 bases match TRBD1. Unmatched junction bases numbered 7, after V lost 3 bases and J lost 0 bases. This CDR3 contains 15 residues. Looked up from germline, CDR1 is GTSNPN and CDR2 is SVGIG (reference sequence). CDR3 amino acids: CAWRGTARMNTEAFF. In DNA form, the CDR3 reads TGTGCCTGGAGGGGGACAGCCCGCATGAACACTGAAGCTTTCTTT. The complete variable domain, with remaining parts taken from reference TRBV30 and TRBJ1-1, reads SQTIHQWPATLVQPVGSPLSLECTVEGTSNPNLYWYRQAAGRGLQLLFYSVGIGQISSEVPQNLSASRPQDRQFILSSKKLLLSDSGFYLCAWRGTARMNTEAFFGQGTRLTVV.

The chain recombines TRBV7-2 with TRBJ1-2; the D is unclear. The CDR3 covers 13 residues. V was trimmed by 2 bases and J by 5 bases, leaving 9 bases between them. Germline values: CDR1 SGHTA, CDR2 FQGNSA. CDR3: CASSLTQDYGYTF. CDR3 nucleotide sequence: TGTGCCAGCAGCTTAACCCAAGATTATGGCTACACCTTC.

This clone turned up a few times. The chain combines TRBV9 with TRBJ2-1, with TRBD1 identical over 8 bases. Germline loops: CDR1 SGDLS, CDR2 YYNGEE. J was trimmed by 3 bases and V by 4 bases; bases with no gene match: 6. The CDR3 consists of 15 residues. The CDR3 is CASSPRGQVYNEQFF. The CDR3 coding sequence is TGTGCCAGCAGCCCCAGGGGGCAGGTCTACAATGAGCAGTTCTTC.